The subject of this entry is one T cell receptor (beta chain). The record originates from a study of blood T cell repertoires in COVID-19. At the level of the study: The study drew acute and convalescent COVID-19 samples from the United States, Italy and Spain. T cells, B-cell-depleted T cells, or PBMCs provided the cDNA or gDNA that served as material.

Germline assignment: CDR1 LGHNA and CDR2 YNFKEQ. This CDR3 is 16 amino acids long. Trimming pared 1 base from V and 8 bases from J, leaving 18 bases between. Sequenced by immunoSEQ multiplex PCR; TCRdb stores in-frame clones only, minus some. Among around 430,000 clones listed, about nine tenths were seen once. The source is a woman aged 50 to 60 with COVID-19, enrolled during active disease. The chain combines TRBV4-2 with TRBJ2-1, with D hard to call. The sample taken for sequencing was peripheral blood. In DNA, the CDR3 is TGTGCCAGCAGCCAAGTCTCGGCGGAAGAAGGTGATGAGCAGTTCTTC. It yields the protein CASSQVSAEEGDEQFF.